Listed below are T cell receptor beta chains from one sample, sequenced in a study of blood T cell repertoires in COVID-19. Assay used: immunoSEQ multiplex PCR; TCRdb lists only in-frame clones, some missing. This repertoire shows under 250,000 clones, around 89% found once; its top ten account for 4% to 5.5%. The specimen sequenced was peripheral blood. These receptor sequences come from a woman in her forties with acute or convalescent COVID-19. Each CDR3 is given with its conserved first and last residue. The order of the fields is clone size, D gene, V gene, J gene, CDR3 protein, CDR3 DNA. A D gene is named only where the DNA matches it firmly. A row's size may be missing; if present it is once, few, many or a size class.

few,TRBD1,TRBV19,TRBJ1-1,CASCLFGTATEAFF,TGTGCCAGTTGCCTTTTTGGGACAGCCACTGAAGCTTTCTTT
NA,NA,TRBV5-1,TRBJ2-2,CASSVQGNTGELFF,TGCGCCAGCAGCGTACAGGGGAACACCGGGGAGCTGTTTTTT
NA,TRBD1,TRBV5-1,TRBJ1-6,CASSSQGQGARVNSPLHF,TGCGCCAGCAGCTCCCAGGGACAGGGGGCGCGAGTTAATTCACCCCTCCACTTT
NA,NA,TRBV30,TRBJ1-3,CAWRRDGGNTIYF,TGTGCCTGGAGGCGGGACGGTGGAAACACCATATATTTT
NA,TRBD1,TRBV29-1,TRBJ1-2,CSVEAGGRGYGYTF,TGCAGCGTTGAAGCAGGGGGGCGCGGCTATGGCTACACCTTC
NA,NA,TRBV29-1,TRBJ1-1,CSVEGGQAFF,TGCAGCGTTGAAGGGGGGCAAGCTTTCTTT
NA,TRBD1,TRBV6-1,TRBJ1-1,CASSASRTPRGTEAFF,TGTGCCAGCAGTGCTTCTCGGACTCCCAGGGGGACTGAAGCTTTCTTT
NA,NA,TRBV7-6,TRBJ2-6,CASSLAGAGSGANVLTF,TGTGCCAGCAGCTTAGCAGGGGCCGGCTCTGGGGCCAACGTCCTGACTTTC
NA,NA,TRBV5-6,TRBJ1-2,CASRGLDGYTF,TGTGCCAGCAGGGGACTGGATGGCTACACCTTC
NA,TRBD1,TRBV7-2,TRBJ1-1,CASSGGQGAWTEAFF,TGTGCCAGCAGCGGGGGACAGGGGGCTTGGACTGAAGCTTTCTTT
NA,NA,TRBV9,TRBJ2-5,CASSLRGQETQYF,TGTGCCAGCAGCCTAAGGGGGCAAGAGACCCAGTACTTC
NA,TRBD2,TRBV5-1,TRBJ2-3,CASSFSGGGALDTQYF,TGCGCCAGCAGCTTTTCCGGCGGGGGGGCCTTAGATACGCAGTATTTT
NA,TRBD1,TRBV4-1,TRBJ1-5,CASSQPGQGRSNQPQHF,TGCGCCAGCAGCCAACCCGGACAGGGAAGGAGCAATCAGCCCCAGCATTTT
NA,TRBD1,TRBV19,TRBJ1-2,CASSAGTGGNYGYTF,TGTGCCAGTAGTGCCGGGACAGGGGGGAACTATGGCTACACCTTC
once,TRBD2,TRBV5-1,TRBJ2-3,CASSAGTSGVSTQYF,TGCGCCAGCAGCGCAGGGACTAGCGGGGTTTCGACGCAGTATTTT
NA,NA,TRBV6-2/TRBV6-3,TRBJ1-1,CASSYEWAGLNTEAFF,TGTGCCAGCAGTTACGAGTGGGCAGGGCTGAACACTGAAGCTTTCTTT
NA,TRBD1,TRBV30,TRBJ1-3,CAWTPGQGNFGNTIYF,TGTGCCTGGACCCCGGGACAGGGTAATTTTGGAAACACCATATATTTT
NA,NA,TRBV7-3,TRBJ2-1,CASSGGRSSYNEQFF,TGTGCCAGCAGCGGGGGGAGGAGCTCCTACAATGAGCAGTTCTTC
NA,TRBD2,TRBV24-1,TRBJ2-3,CATSDWGSGGLRDTQYF,TGTGCCACCAGTGATTGGGGTAGCGGGGGACTGAGAGATACGCAGTATTTT
NA,TRBD1,TRBV11-2,TRBJ1-3,CASSSRGGTGNGNTIYF,TGTGCCAGCAGCTCGAGAGGAGGGACAGGGAATGGAAACACCATATATTTT
NA,NA,TRBV5-5,TRBJ1-1,CASSLMGATTEAFF,TGTGCCAGCAGCTTGATGGGGGCCACGACTGAAGCTTTCTTT
once,NA,TRBV6-4,TRBJ1-6,CASSAHSPNSPLHF,TGTGCCAGCAGTGCTCACAGTCCCAATTCACCCCTCCACTTT
NA,NA,TRBV6-5,TRBJ1-1,CASRLTGRNTEAFF,TGTGCCAGCAGATTAACAGGGCGGAACACTGAAGCTTTCTTT
NA,TRBD1,TRBV5-1,TRBJ1-2,CASSLDREDNGYTF,TGCGCCAGCAGCCTTGACAGGGAGGATAATGGCTACACCTTC
NA,NA,TRBV10-1,TRBJ2-1,CASSETGPAAIF,TGCGCCAGCAGTGAGACGGGTCCGGCGGCCATCTTC
medium-sized,NA,TRBV9,TRBJ2-3,CASSRYSSTDTQYF,TGTGCCAGCAGCCGTTACAGTAGCACAGATACGCAGTATTTT
few,TRBD2,TRBV4-2,TRBJ2-1,CASSPGTRNNEQFF,TGTGCCAGCAGCCCCGGGACTAGAAATAATGAGCAGTTCTTC
few,NA,TRBV7-2,TRBJ2-3,CASSGTPGTSTDTQYF,TGTGCCAGCAGCGGAACCCCGGGGACTAGCACAGATACGCAGTATTTT
NA,TRBD1,TRBV25-1,TRBJ1-5,CASSDRQGNQPQHF,TGTGCCAGCAGTGATCGACAGGGGAATCAGCCCCAGCATTTT
NA,TRBD1,TRBV6-4,TRBJ1-6,CASSRTGINDSPLHF,TGTGCCAGCAGCAGGACAGGAATCAACGATTCACCCCTCCACTTT
NA,TRBD1,TRBV6-5,TRBJ1-1,CASRSGQGGKAFF,TGTGCCAGCAGGAGCGGACAGGGGGGCAAAGCTTTCTTT
NA,NA,TRBV29-1,TRBJ2-1,CSPRGLDYNEQFF,TGCAGCCCACGGGGGTTGGATTACAATGAGCAGTTCTTC
NA,NA,TRBV24-1,TRBJ1-2,CATSDNSQGLYGYTF,TGTGCCACCAGTGATAACTCACAGGGTTTATATGGCTACACCTTC
once,NA,TRBV27,TRBJ2-6,CASSLGTAAGANVLTF,TGTGCCAGCAGTTTAGGAACAGCAGCTGGGGCCAACGTCCTGACTTTC
NA,TRBD2,TRBV6-5,TRBJ2-1,CASVTGGATYNEQFF,TGTGCCAGCGTCACCGGGGGGGCCACCTACAATGAGCAGTTCTTC
NA,NA,TRBV6-6,TRBJ1-5,CASSLQRGQPQHF,TGTGCCAGCAGTCTTCAGCGGGGACAGCCCCAGCATTTT
NA,TRBD1,TRBV18,TRBJ1-3,CASSPSQGASGNTIYF,TGTGCCAGCTCACCGTCACAGGGGGCGTCTGGAAACACCATATATTTT
NA,TRBD1,TRBV6-5,TRBJ1-2,CASGYRGVYGYTF,TGTGCCAGCGGATACAGGGGTGTCTATGGCTACACCTTC
NA,TRBD1,TRBV5-1,TRBJ2-3,CASSQGQGSTDTQYF,TGCGCCAGCAGCCAGGGACAGGGCTCCACAGATACGCAGTATTTT
NA,NA,TRBV29-1,TRBJ1-1,CSVHEQDREEAFF,TGCAGCGTGCACGAACAGGACCGGGAGGAGGCTTTCTTT
NA,TRBD1,TRBV6-5,TRBJ1-2,CASSMGQGADGYTF,TGTGCCAGCAGCATGGGACAGGGGGCAGATGGCTACACCTTC
NA,NA,TRBV6-6,TRBJ1-3,CASTYPFTGGNTIYF,TGTGCCAGCACCTACCCCTTCACAGGGGGAAACACCATATATTTT
NA,NA,TRBV11-2,TRBJ1-2,CASSLVSGGSYGYTF,TGTGCCAGCAGCTTAGTTTCTGGGGGCAGCTATGGCTACACCTTC
NA,TRBD1,TRBV19,TRBJ2-6,CARPGTGLSGANVLTF,TGTGCCAGGCCCGGGACAGGCCTCTCTGGGGCCAACGTCCTGACTTTC